This T cell receptor beta chain comes out of a study of CD8+CD57+ T cells in acquired aplastic anemia. This clonotype was picked up many times. Genomic DNA, the template, was used for profiling of the TCR beta VDJ and CDR3. TCRdb recomputed calls from the reads with MiXCR, one row per CDR3 protein. The sample lists about 160,000 distinct CDR3 sequences; around 48% were seen once. This CDR3 comprises 13 residues. Germline CDR1 and CDR2: SQVTM and ANQGSEA. The V and J ends lost 4 bases and 3 bases, in that order; junction bases with no gene match: 3. Only patients with CD8+CD57+ cell expansion on flow cytometry were chosen for sequencing. Everyone among the patients had severe acquired aplastic anemia. No therapy was given to patients before blood sampling.

The sample was sorted CD4+, CD8+, or CD8+CD57+ T cells (not recorded which) from PBMCs. This rearrangement joins TRBV29-1 to TRBJ2-7, with 10 bases matching TRBD2. The clonotype originates from a human donor with aplastic anemia. CDR3 amino acids: CSVVRTSGYEQYF. The CDR3, as DNA: TGCAGCGTTGTGAGGACTAGCGGCTACGAGCAGTACTTC.